The 30 T cell receptor beta chains presented below share a single source sample, sequenced in a study of T cells after yellow fever vaccination. TCRdb independently ran MiXCR on the 5' RACE reads; one entry per CDR3 protein. Of 200,000 to 300,000 distinct CDR3 sequences in the sample, about an eighth are singletons; the top ten hold around 0.55%. The specimen comprised CD4+ T cells sorted from PBMCs, sampled 45 days after the yellow fever booster vaccination. These receptors all stem from a man aged 30 to 39 who received the YFV17D yellow fever vaccine.

This clonotype was recorded many times. V usage is TRBV10-3 and J usage is TRBJ2-3; tentatively, D is TRBD1 (6 bases). This CDR3 has 14 residues. The germline V gene encodes CDR1 ENHRY and CDR2 SYGVKD. V lost 4 bases to trimming and J lost 5 bases, with 13 bases between them. CDR3 sequence: CAISGGQDGDTQYF. The CDR3, as DNA: TGTGCCATCAGTGGGGGACAAGACGGAGATACGCAGTATTTT.

The sample holds a few counts of this clonotype. V is TRBV7-2 and J is TRBJ2-1, with D uncertain. V lost 5 bases to trimming and J lost 0 bases, with 17 bases between them. Germline assignment: CDR1 SGHTA and CDR2 FQGNSA. CDR3 size: 17 residues. CDR3 protein: CASSHQVSGYSYNEQFF. In nucleotides, the CDR3 is TGTGCCAGCAGCCACCAGGTTTCGGGTTACTCCTACAATGAGCAGTTCTTC.

V is TRBV20-1 and J is TRBJ1-1; D remains ambiguous. This CDR3 comprises 12 residues. Per the germline V gene, CDR1 is DFQATT and CDR2 is SNEGSKA (reference sequence). V was clipped by 5 bases and J by 6 bases, with 13 bases between them. The CDR3 DNA follows: TGCAGTGCTTTTCGCGTGGCCGCTGAAGCTTTCTTT. This sequence encodes CSAFRVAAEAFF.

The table lists this clonotype with a few counts. V and J are TRBV20-1 and TRBJ2-3; D is unclear. This CDR3 spans 14 amino acids. Germline V gene data show CDR1 as DFQATT and CDR2 as SNEGSKA (reference sequence). The ends were cut back, 3 bases at V and 4 bases at J, with 14 bases in the middle. CDR3 amino acids: CSASRAQVPDTQYF. Here the CDR3 DNA reads TGCAGTGCTAGCCGGGCCCAGGTCCCAGATACGCAGTATTTT.

This clonotype was detected ten times or more. V gene TRBV12-3 or TRBV12-4 combines with J gene TRBJ2-7; no reliable D call. This CDR3 contains 12 residues. The ends were cut back, 0 bases at V and 2 bases at J, with 2 bases in the middle. CDR3 in amino acids: CASSLAAYEQYF. The CDR3 DNA reads TGTGCCAGCAGTTTAGCGGCCTACGAGCAGTACTTC.

The chain combines TRBV7-2 with TRBJ2-3; a weak D match, TRBD1 (6 bases). The CDR3 length is 15 residues. V lost 1 base, J lost 10 bases, and 18 bases lay in between. CDR1 SGHTA and CDR2 FQGNSA come from the germline V gene. This CDR3 reads CASSLDEVQGRAQYF. In nucleotides, the CDR3 is TGTGCCAGCAGCTTAGACGAAGTACAGGGAAGAGCGCAGTATTTT.

J is TRBJ2-3 and V is TRBV12-3 or TRBV12-4; no clear D gene. This CDR3 comprises 13 residues. With 5 bases removed from V and 3 bases from J, the gap between germline ends came to 9 bases. Here the CDR3 reads CASSPQQTDTQYF. The CDR3 region has the DNA TGTGCCAGCAGTCCACAGCAGACAGATACGCAGTATTTT.

The chain is built from TRBV5-1 and TRBJ2-1; D possibly corresponds to TRBD2 (7 bases). With 2 bases removed from V and 10 bases from J, the gap between germline ends came to 16 bases. CDR1 and CDR2 (germline): SGHRS, YFSETQ. This CDR3 comprises 14 residues. The CDR3 here is CASSLLAEGGEQFF. The DNA for the CDR3 is TGCGCCAGCAGCTTATTAGCGGAGGGGGGGGAGCAGTTCTTC. The full variable domain, rest sourced from reference TRBV5-1 and TRBJ2-1, is KAGVTQTPRYLIKTRGQQVTLSCSPISGHRSVSWYQQTPGQGLQFLFEYFSETQRNKGNFPGRFSGRQFSNSRSEMNVSTLELGDSALYLCASSLLAEGGEQFFGPGTRLTVL.

Concerning this clonotype: Its ends do not fully match the called genes, so a read error is possible. This sequence joins TRBV20-1 and TRBJ2-6; a weak D match, TRBD1 (5 bases). The CDR3 runs to 16 residues. The germline V gene encodes CDR1 DFQATT and CDR2 SNEGSKA (reference sequence). CDR3 in amino acids: CSARDWHLSGANALTF. DNA for the CDR3: TGCAGTGCTAGAGATTGGCATCTCTCTGGGGCCAACGCCCTGACTTTC.

The rearrangement links TRBV7-8 to TRBJ2-5; D possibly corresponds to TRBD1 (7 bases). Germline V lookup: CDR1 SGHVS, CDR2 FQNEAQ. Between the trimmed V and J ends, which lost 4 bases and 1 base, there was a span of 19 bases. The CDR3 covers 17 residues. The CDR3 is CASSSVRGRPFQETQYF. The CDR3 coding sequence is TGTGCCAGCAGCTCCGTCAGGGGGAGGCCCTTCCAAGAGACCCAGTACTTC.

The J gene is TRBJ2-3, the V gene TRBV9; D uncertain. Germline loops: CDR1 SGDLS, CDR2 YYNGEE. This CDR3 region has 14 residues. The V and J ends lost 0 bases and 0 bases respectively, with 5 bases between them. The CDR3 DNA reads TGTGCCAGCAGCGTAGATGACAGCACAGATACGCAGTATTTT. This encodes CASSVDDSTDTQYF.

The genes are TRBV3-1 and TRBJ2-7, with 7 positions matching TRBD2. J lost 1 base, V lost 2 bases, and 2 bases had no gene match. Germline-derived CDR1 and CDR2 are LGHDT and YNNKEL (reference sequence). The CDR3 length is 14 residues. CDR3 nucleotides: TGTGCCAGCAGCCAAAACGGGGGGTCCTACGAGCAGTACTTC. This gives the protein CASSQNGGSYEQYF.

The rearrangement links TRBV27 to TRBJ2-2; D gene unclear. With 1 base removed from V and 3 bases from J, the gap between germline ends came to 12 bases. Germline V CDR1 and CDR2: MNHEY, SMNVEV (reference sequence). This CDR3 region has 16 residues. Here the CDR3 reads CASSLFSVRDTGELFF. CDR3 DNA sequence: TGTGCCAGCAGTTTATTTTCGGTTAGGGACACCGGGGAGCTGTTTTTT.

The CDR3 DNA reads TGTGCCAGCTTTCGGAGGGCCACGCCGGATACGCAGTATTTT. Protein product: CASFRRATPDTQYF. This chain uses TRBV12-3 or TRBV12-4 with TRBJ2-3, with D possibly being TRBD2 (6 bases). V lost 8 bases and J 6 bases, leaving 18 bases between the germline ends. The CDR3 spans 14 residues.

The V and J genes are TRBV27 and TRBJ1-6; maybe TRBD1 (6 bases). The CDR3 has 14 residues. V lost 3 bases to trimming and J lost 8 bases, with 11 bases between them. Germline lookup yields CDR1 MNHEY and CDR2 SMNVEV (reference sequence). The CDR3 here is CASSFTGKYSPLHF. The DNA of the CDR3 is TGTGCCAGCAGTTTTACAGGGAAGTATTCACCCCTCCACTTT.

CDR3: CASSLKTRDEQFF. CDR3 DNA: TGTGCCAGCAGCCTGAAGACGAGGGATGAGCAGTTCTTC. The rearrangement joins TRBV7-2 to TRBJ2-1; maybe TRBD2 (5 bases). The CDR3 runs to 13 residues. Trimming took off 5 bases at V and 8 bases at J, with 13 bases between the two ends. Germline V gene sequence: CDR1 SGHTA, CDR2 FQGNSA.

This clonotype turned up a few times. The genes are TRBV7-9 and TRBJ1-6; 9 nucleotides match TRBD1. J lost 10 bases, V lost 5 bases, and 9 bases had no gene match. CDR3 size: 15 residues. Per germline, CDR1 SEHNR and CDR2 FQNEAQ (reference sequence). The CDR3 nucleotides read TGTGCCAGCAGCCTCGGACAGGGGAAAGAATCACCCCTCCACTTT. Protein product: CASSLGQGKESPLHF.

V and J are TRBV20-1 and TRBJ1-5; TRBD1 matches at 9 bases. V lost 2 bases, J lost 8 bases, and 13 bases stayed unmatched. Germline CDR1 DFQATT, CDR2 SNEGSKA (reference sequence). The CDR3 is 16 residues long. The chain's CDR3 is CSARRLRQGVVEPQHF. The CDR3 DNA is TGCAGTGCTAGAAGATTAAGACAGGGGGTAGTGGAGCCCCAGCATTTT.

This clonotype was counted at least ten times. The CDR3, as DNA: TGTGCCAGCAGCTTTGAAAGACTAGCGGGAACTGAGCAGTTCTTC. The encoded protein is CASSFERLAGTEQFF. The chain links TRBV7-6 to TRBJ2-1, with TRBD2 identical over 11 bases. The length of the CDR3 is 15 residues. Germline loops: CDR1 SGHVS, CDR2 FNYEAQ. With 3 bases clipped from V and 9 bases from J, the junction kept 7 bases outside the gene matches.

V gene TRBV27 combines with J gene TRBJ1-2, with D unclear. V gave up 0 bases and J gave up 7 bases, with 9 bases separating them. Germline CDR1 and CDR2: MNHEY and SMNVEV (reference sequence). This CDR3 spans 13 amino acids. CDR3 protein: CASSLSGVSGYTF. For the CDR3, the DNA is TGTGCCAGCAGTTTATCCGGGGTGAGTGGCTACACCTTC.

This chain joins TRBV24-1 and TRBJ2-2; 12 positions match TRBD1. The CDR3 sequence is 17 residues long. Per germline, CDR1 KGHDR and CDR2 SFDVKD. Trimming at V came to 5 bases and at J to 8 bases, leaving 11 bases not matched to a gene. The CDR3 reads CATSARGQGAPEGELFF. CDR3 nucleotide sequence: TGTGCCACCAGTGCCAGGGGACAGGGGGCTCCTGAGGGGGAGCTGTTTTTT.

The sample holds many counts of this clonotype. V usage is TRBV4-3 and J usage is TRBJ1-1; D is ambiguous. CDR1 and CDR2 (germline): LGHNA, YSLEER. The CDR3 runs to 15 residues. Trimming stripped 5 bases from V and 1 base from J, with 14 bases between. This CDR3 reads CASSLTGRQNTEAFF. The CDR3 nucleotides are TGCGCCAGCAGCTTAACCGGCCGCCAGAACACTGAAGCTTTCTTT.

The chain links TRBV20-1 to TRBJ1-2, with 8 positions matching TRBD1. The CDR3 runs to 14 residues. V shed 2 bases, J shed 10 bases, and the junction held 12 bases outside the gene matches. From germline, CDR1 is DFQATT and CDR2 SNEGSKA (reference sequence). In nucleotides, the CDR3 is TGCAGTGCTAGACAGGGGGCTTGGCCCCTAGTCTACACCTTC. It yields the protein CSARQGAWPLVYTF.

The table lists this clonotype with a few counts. The chain recombines TRBV7-2 with TRBJ1-1, with D possibly matching TRBD1 (5 bases). Trimming shortened V by 0 bases and J by 1 base, and 12 bases separated the two germline ends. The germline CDR1 and CDR2 sequences are SGHTA and FQGNSA. The CDR3 is made up of 16 amino acids. CDR3 coding DNA: TGTGCCAGCAGCTTAGCGCGGGGGATGGGGAACACTGAAGCTTTCTTT. Encoded protein: CASSLARGMGNTEAFF.

The table lists this clonotype with a few counts. The chain couples TRBV5-1 to TRBJ2-2; TRBD2 agrees at 9 bases. Trimming took 5 bases from V and 7 from J; bases not matched to a gene: 6. Germline V CDR1 and CDR2: SGHRS, YFSETQ. The CDR3 spans 14 residues. CDR3 region: CASRGLASGGELFF. The CDR3 DNA reads TGCGCCAGCAGAGGACTAGCGTCCGGCGGGGAGCTGTTTTTT. Looking up the rest from reference TRBV5-1 and TRBJ2-2 gives the full variable domain: KAGVTQTPRYLIKTRGQQVTLSCSPISGHRSVSWYQQTPGQGLQFLFEYFSETQRNKGNFPGRFSGRQFSNSRSEMNVSTLELGDSALYLCASRGLASGGELFFGEGSRLTVL.

This clonotype occurred a few times. This chain links TRBV7-2 with TRBJ2-3; TRBD2 agrees at 10 bases. Germline V lookup: CDR1 SGHTA, CDR2 FQGNSA. The CDR3 runs to 17 residues. Trimming cost V 6 bases and J 3 bases; bases outside gene matches: 12. CDR3 sequence reads: CASSLAGEGSSTDTQYF. DNA of the CDR3: TGTGCCAGCAGTCTAGCGGGAGAGGGGTCCTCAACAGATACGCAGTATTTT.

This clonotype has a handful of counts. The chain is built from TRBV15 and TRBJ2-3, with D maybe TRBD2 (5 bases). Germline V lookup: CDR1 LNHNV, CDR2 YYDKDF (reference sequence). Trimming took off 3 bases at V and 1 base at J, with 23 bases between the two ends. CDR3 length equals 19 residues. CDR3 DNA: TGTGCCACCAGCAGCCAGGCCGCCCTAGCCCCAGACCGCACAGATACGCAGTATTTT. Translating gives CATSSQAALAPDRTDTQYF.

The gene calls are TRBV5-8 and TRBJ2-3; D unresolved. The CDR3 is 14 amino acids. Per the germline V gene, CDR1 is SGHTS and CDR2 is YDEGEE. The ends were cut back, 4 bases at V and 0 bases at J, with 9 bases in the middle. CDR3 residues: CASSQQTSTDTQYF. CDR3 DNA sequence: TGTGCCAGCAGCCAACAGACAAGCACAGATACGCAGTATTTT. The whole variable domain, remainder taken from reference TRBV5-8 and TRBJ2-3, is EAGVTQSPTHLIKTRGQQATLRCSPISGHTSVYWYQQALGLGLQFLLWYDEGEERNRGNFPPRFSGRQFPNYSSELNVNALELEDSALYLCASSQQTSTDTQYFGPGTRLTVL.

This chain joins TRBV5-1 and TRBJ2-5, with D maybe TRBD1 (6 bases). Germline CDR1 reads SGHRS; CDR2 reads YFSETQ. CDR3 length: 14 amino acids. V was pared by 2 bases and J by 2 bases, with 10 bases between. CDR3 coding DNA: TGCGCCAGCAGCTTCGGCAGGGGACAAGAGACCCAGTACTTC. This sequence encodes CASSFGRGQETQYF.

This clonotype has just a few counts. The gene calls are TRBV29-1 and TRBJ2-1, with D tentatively TRBD2 (5 bases). CDR1 and CDR2 (germline): SQVTM, ANQGSEA. The CDR3 spans 12 residues. The CDR3 loop reads CRVRDSYNEQFF. CDR3 nucleotide sequence: TGCCGGGTGAGGGACTCCTACAATGAGCAGTTCTTC.